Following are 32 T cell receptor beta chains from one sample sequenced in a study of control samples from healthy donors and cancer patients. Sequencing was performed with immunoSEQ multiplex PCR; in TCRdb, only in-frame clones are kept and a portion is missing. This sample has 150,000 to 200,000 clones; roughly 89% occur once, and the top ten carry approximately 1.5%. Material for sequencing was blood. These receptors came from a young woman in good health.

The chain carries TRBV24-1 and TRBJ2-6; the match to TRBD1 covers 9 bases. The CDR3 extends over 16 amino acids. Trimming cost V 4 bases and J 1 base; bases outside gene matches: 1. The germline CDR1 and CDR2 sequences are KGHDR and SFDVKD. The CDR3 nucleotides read TGTGCCACCAGTGACGGGACAGGGTCTGGGGCCAACGTCCTGACTTTC. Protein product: CATSDGTGSGANVLTF.

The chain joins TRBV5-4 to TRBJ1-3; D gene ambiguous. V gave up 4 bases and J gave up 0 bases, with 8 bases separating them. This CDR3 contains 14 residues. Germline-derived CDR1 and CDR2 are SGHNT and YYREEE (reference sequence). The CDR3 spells CASSDQNSGNTIYF. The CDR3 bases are TGTGCCAGCAGCGACCAGAACTCTGGAAACACCATATATTTT.

The CDR3: CSVPQGSGANVLTF. CDR3 DNA: TGCAGCGTTCCCCAGGGCTCTGGGGCCAACGTCCTGACTTTC. The rearrangement links TRBV29-1 to TRBJ2-6; possibly TRBD1 for D (5 bases). Trimming left V 5 bases short and J 0 bases short, with 8 bases between. The CDR3 is 14 residues long. The V gene's germline CDR1 is SQVTM and CDR2 ANQGSEA. The whole variable domain, filled in from reference TRBV29-1 and TRBJ2-6, reads SAVISQKPSRDICQRGTSLTIQCQVDSQVTMMFWYRQQPGQSLTLIATANQGSEATYESGFVIDKFPISRPNLTFSTLTVSNMSPEDSSIYLCSVPQGSGANVLTFGAGSRLTVL.

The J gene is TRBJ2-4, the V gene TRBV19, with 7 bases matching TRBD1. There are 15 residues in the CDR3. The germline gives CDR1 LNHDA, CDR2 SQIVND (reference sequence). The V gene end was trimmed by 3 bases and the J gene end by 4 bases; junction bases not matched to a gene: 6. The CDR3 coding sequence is TGTGCCAGTAGTATCCCCGGGACAGAGAAAAACATTCAGTACTTC. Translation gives CASSIPGTEKNIQYF.

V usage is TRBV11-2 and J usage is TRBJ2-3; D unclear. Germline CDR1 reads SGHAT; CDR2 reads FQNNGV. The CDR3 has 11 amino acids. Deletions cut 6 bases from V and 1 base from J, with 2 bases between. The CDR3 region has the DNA TGTGCCAGCAGGCGCACAGATACGCAGTATTTT. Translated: CASRRTDTQYF.

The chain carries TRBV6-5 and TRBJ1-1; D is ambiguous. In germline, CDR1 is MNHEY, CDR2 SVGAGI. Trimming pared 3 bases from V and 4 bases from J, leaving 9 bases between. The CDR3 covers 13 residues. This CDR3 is CASSYLVGTEAFF. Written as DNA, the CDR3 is TGTGCCAGCAGTTATCTTGTGGGCACTGAAGCTTTCTTT.

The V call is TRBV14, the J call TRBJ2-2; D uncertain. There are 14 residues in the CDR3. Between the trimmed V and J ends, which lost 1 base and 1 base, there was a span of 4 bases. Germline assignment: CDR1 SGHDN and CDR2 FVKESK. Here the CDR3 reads CASSQGKNTGELFF. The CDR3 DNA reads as TGTGCCAGCAGCCAAGGGAAGAACACCGGGGAGCTGTTTTTT.

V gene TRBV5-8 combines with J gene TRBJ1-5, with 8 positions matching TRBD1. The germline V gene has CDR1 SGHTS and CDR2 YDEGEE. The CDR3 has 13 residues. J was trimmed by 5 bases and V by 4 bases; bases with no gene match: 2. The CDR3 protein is CASSMDRDQPQHF. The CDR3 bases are TGTGCCAGCAGCATGGACAGGGATCAGCCCCAGCATTTT.

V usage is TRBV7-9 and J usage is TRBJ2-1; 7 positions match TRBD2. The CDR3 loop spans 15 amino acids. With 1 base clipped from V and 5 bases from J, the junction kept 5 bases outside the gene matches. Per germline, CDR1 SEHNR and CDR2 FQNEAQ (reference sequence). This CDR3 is CASSLGLAEDNEQFF. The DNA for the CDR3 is TGTGCCAGCAGCTTAGGGCTAGCGGAAGACAATGAGCAGTTCTTC.

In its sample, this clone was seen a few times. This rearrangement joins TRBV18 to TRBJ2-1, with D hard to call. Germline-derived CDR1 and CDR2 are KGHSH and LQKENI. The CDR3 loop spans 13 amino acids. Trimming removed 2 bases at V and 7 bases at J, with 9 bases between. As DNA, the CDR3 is TGTGCCAGCTCACCAGATTTACGGAATGAGCAGTTCTTC. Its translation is CASSPDLRNEQFF.

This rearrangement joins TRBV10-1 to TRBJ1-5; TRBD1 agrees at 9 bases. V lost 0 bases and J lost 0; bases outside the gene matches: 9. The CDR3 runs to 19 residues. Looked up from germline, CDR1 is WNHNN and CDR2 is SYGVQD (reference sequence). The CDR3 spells CASSESDGTGRSSNQPQHF. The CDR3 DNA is TGCGCCAGCAGTGAGTCGGATGGGACAGGGAGGAGTAGCAATCAGCCCCAGCATTTT.

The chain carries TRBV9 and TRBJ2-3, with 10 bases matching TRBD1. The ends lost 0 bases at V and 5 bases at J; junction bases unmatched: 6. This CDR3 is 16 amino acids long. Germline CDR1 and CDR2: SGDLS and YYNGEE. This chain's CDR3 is CASSVGQGALIDTQYF. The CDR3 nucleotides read TGTGCCAGCAGCGTAGGACAGGGGGCGTTGATAGATACGCAGTATTTT.

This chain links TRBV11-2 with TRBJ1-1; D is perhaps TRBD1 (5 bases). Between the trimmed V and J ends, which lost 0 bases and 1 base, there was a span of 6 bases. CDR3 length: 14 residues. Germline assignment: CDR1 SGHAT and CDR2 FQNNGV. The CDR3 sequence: CASSLDTGNTEAFF. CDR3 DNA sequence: TGTGCCAGCAGCTTAGATACAGGGAACACTGAAGCTTTCTTT.

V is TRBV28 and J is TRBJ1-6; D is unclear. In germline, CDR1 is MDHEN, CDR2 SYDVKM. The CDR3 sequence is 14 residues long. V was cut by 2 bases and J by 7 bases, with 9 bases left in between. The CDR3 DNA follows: TGTGCCAGCAGTTTAGGCAGAGGGAATTCACCCCTCCACTTT. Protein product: CASSLGRGNSPLHF.

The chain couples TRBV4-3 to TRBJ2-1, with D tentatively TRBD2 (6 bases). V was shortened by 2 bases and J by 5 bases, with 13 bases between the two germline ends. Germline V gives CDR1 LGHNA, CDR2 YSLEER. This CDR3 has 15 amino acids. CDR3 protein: CASSQTGTGDNEQFF. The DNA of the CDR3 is TGCGCCAGCAGCCAAACCGGGACTGGGGACAATGAGCAGTTCTTC.

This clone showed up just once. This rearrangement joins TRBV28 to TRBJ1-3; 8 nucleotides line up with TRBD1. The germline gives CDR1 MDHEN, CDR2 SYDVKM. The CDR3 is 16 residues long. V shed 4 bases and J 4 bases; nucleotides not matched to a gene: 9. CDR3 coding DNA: TGTGCCAGCAGTTCCCAGACAGGGGTAAACGGAAACACCATATATTTT. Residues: CASSSQTGVNGNTIYF.

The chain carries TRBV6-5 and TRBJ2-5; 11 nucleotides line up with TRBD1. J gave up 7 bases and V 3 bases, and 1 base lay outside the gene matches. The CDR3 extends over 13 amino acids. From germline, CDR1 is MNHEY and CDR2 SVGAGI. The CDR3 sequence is CASSYGTGGTQYF. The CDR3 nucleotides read TGTGCCAGCAGTTATGGGACAGGGGGGACCCAGTACTTC.

The CDR3: CASSYGGTSGSNEQFF. Here the CDR3 DNA reads TGTGCCAGCAGTTACGGGGGGACTAGCGGGTCCAATGAGCAGTTCTTC. The V and J genes are TRBV6-2 or TRBV6-3 and TRBJ2-1; 12 bases align to TRBD2. Losses at the gene ends were 2 bases for V and 6 bases for J; bases not matched to a gene: 5. CDR1 and CDR2 from the germline V gene are MNHEY and SVGEGT. CDR3 size: 16 residues.

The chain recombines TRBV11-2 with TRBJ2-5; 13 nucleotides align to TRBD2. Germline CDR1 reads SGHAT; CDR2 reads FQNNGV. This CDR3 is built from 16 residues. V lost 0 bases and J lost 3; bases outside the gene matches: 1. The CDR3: CASSLELAGGEETQYF. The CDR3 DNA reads TGTGCCAGCAGCTTAGAACTAGCGGGAGGGGAAGAGACCCAGTACTTC.

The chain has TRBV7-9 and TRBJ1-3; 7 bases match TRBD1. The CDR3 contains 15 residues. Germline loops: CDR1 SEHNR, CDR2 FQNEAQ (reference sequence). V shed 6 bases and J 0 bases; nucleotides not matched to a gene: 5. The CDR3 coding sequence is TGTGCCAGCAGTCCGACAGGGAGCTCTGGAAACACCATATATTTT. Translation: CASSPTGSSGNTIYF.

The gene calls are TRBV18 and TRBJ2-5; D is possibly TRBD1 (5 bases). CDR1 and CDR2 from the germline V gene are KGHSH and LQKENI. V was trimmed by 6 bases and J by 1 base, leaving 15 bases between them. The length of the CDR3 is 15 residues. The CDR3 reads CASSGDSTSQETQYF. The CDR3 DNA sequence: TGTGCCAGCTCCGGCGACAGTACGTCCCAAGAGACCCAGTACTTC.

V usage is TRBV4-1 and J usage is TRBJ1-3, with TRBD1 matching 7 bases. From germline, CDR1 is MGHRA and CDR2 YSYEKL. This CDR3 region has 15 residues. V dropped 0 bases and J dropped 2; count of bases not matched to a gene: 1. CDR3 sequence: CASSQDTGAGNTIYF. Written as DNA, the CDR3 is TGCGCCAGCAGCCAAGATACAGGGGCTGGAAACACCATATATTTT.

CDR3 nucleotides: TGTGCCAGCAGACCCCCGGACAGGGGGCAGTTCTATGGCTACACCTTC. Translation: CASRPPDRGQFYGYTF. The genes are TRBV7-9 and TRBJ1-2; 11 bases align to TRBD1. CDR1 SEHNR and CDR2 FQNEAQ come from the germline V gene (reference sequence). The CDR3 has 16 amino acids. J lost 4 bases, V lost 6 bases, and 10 bases had no gene match.

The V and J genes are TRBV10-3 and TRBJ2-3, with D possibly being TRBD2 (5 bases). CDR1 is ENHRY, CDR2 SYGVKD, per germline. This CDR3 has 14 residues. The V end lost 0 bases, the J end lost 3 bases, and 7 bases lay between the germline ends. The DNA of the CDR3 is TGTGCCATCAGTGAGTCAGCGGAGACAGATACGCAGTATTTT. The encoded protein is CAISESAETDTQYF.

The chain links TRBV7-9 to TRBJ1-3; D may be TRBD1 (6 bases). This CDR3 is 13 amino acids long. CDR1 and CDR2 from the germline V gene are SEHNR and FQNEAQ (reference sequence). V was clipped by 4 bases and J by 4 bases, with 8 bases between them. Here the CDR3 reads CASSSDRGNTIYF. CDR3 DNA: TGTGCCAGCAGCTCCGACAGGGGAAACACCATATATTTT.

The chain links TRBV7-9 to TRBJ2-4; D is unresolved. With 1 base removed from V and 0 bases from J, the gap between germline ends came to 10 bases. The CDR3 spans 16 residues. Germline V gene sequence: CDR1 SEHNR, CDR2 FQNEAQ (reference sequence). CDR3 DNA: TGTGCCAGCAGCTTAGGACTCACCCTAGCCAAAAACATTCAGTACTTC. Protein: CASSLGLTLAKNIQYF.

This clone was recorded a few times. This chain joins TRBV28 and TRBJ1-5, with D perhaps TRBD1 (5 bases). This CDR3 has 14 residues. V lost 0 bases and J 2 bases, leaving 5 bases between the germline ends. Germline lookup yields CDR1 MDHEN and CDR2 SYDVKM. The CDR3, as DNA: TGTGCCAGCAGTTTATGGGGGGGCAATCAGCCCCAGCATTTT. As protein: CASSLWGGNQPQHF.

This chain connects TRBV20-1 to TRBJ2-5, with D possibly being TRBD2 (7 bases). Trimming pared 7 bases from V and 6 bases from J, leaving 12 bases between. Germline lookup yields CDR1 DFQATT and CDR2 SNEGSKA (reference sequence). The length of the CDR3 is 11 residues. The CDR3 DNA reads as TGCAGTGTTGGGAGGGGGAAGACCCAGTACTTC. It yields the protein CSVGRGKTQYF.

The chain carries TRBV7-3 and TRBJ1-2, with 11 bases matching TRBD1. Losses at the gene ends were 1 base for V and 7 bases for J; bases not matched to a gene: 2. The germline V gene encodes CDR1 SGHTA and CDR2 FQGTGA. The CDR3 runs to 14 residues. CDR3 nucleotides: TGTGCCAGCAGCTTAATGGGGACAGGGGGTGGCTACACCTTC. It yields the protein CASSLMGTGGGYTF. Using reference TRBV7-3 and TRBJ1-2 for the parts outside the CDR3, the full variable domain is GAGVSQTPSNKVTEKGKYVELRCDPISGHTALYWYRQSLGQGPEFLIYFQGTGAADDSGLPNDRFFAVRPEGSVSTLKIQRTERGDSAVYLCASSLMGTGGGYTFGSGTRLTVV.

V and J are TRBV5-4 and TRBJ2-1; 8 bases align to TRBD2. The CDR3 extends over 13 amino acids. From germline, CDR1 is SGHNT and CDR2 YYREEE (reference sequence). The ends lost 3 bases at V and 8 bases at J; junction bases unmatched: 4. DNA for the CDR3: TGTGCCAGCAGCTGGACTAGCAGGGATGAGCAGTTCTTC. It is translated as CASSWTSRDEQFF.

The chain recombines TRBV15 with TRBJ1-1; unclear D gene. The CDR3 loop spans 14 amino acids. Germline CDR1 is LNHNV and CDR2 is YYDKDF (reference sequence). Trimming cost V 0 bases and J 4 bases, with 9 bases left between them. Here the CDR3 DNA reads TGTGCCACCAGCAGAGATCCACAAGCCACTGAAGCTTTCTTT. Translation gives CATSRDPQATEAFF.

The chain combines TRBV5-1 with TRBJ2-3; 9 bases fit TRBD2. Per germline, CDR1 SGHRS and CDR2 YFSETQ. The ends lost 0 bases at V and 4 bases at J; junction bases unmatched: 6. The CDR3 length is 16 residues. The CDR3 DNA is TGCGCCAGCAGCTTGGTGGTAGCGGGAGTTTCAGATACGCAGTATTTT. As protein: CASSLVVAGVSDTQYF.